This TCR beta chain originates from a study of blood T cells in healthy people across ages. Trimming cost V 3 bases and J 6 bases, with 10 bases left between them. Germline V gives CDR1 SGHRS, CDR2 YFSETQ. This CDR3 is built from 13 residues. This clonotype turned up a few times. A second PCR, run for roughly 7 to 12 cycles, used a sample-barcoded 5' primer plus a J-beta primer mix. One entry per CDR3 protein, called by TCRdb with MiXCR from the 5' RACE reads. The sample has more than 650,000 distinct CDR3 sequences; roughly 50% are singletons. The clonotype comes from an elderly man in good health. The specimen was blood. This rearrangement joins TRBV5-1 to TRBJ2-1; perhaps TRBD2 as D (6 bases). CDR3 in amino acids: CASSWGSGNEQFF. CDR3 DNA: TGCGCCAGCAGCTGGGGTAGCGGCAATGAGCAGTTCTTC. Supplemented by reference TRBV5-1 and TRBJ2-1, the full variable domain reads KAGVTQTPRYLIKTRGQQVTLSCSPISGHRSVSWYQQTPGQGLQFLFEYFSETQRNKGNFPGRFSGRQFSNSRSEMNVSTLELGDSALYLCASSWGSGNEQFFGPGTRLTVL.